This TCR beta chain comes out of a study of T cells in Graves' hyperthyroidism and ophthalmopathy. Amplification of TCR beta CDR3 regions was performed using RNA transcripts as template. First-round RT-PCR of the TCR CDR3 relied on the HTBI primer set. TCRdb reprocessed the multiplex PCR reads via MiXCR and lists one record per CDR3 protein. Among approximately 500,000 distinct CDR3 sequences, roughly 46% were seen once, and the ten largest hold more than 7%. V was pared by 7 bases and J by 2 bases, with 10 bases of the junction left unmatched. The germline gives CDR1 SNHLY, CDR2 FYNNEI. The CDR3 has 15 amino acids. In its sample, this clonotype was seen many times.

The sequence derives from a woman aged 18-29 years with Graves' hyperthyroidism. The sequenced sample consisted of peripheral blood or thyroid tissue (not recorded which). The chain carries TRBV2 and TRBJ2-7; 8 nucleotides match TRBD2. CDR3 nucleotides: TGTGCCAGCAAGGGGGGAACTAGCGGTACCTACGAGCAGTACTTC. It codes for CASKGGTSGTYEQYF.